This is a list of T cell receptor beta chains from one sample in a study of shared clonotypes between healthy human individuals. TCRdb keeps only in-frame clones here, not all; method: immunoSEQ multiplex PCR. The table lists approximately 1.5 million clones, less than 99% of them singletons. The material sequenced was naive CD4+ T cells sorted from blood. Receptors were obtained from a man in his thirties or forties in good health. CDR3s include the opening cysteine and the closing phenylalanine or tryptophan. Each record gives: V gene, clone size, D gene, J gene, CDR3 protein, CDR3 DNA. A D gene is named only where the DNA matches it firmly. Size tells how often a clone was seen (once, few, many) or the class of an expanded clone, and some rows leave it out.

TRBV9	-	TRBD1	TRBJ1-4	CASSPRGQYNEKLFF	TGTGCCAGCAGCCCCCGGGGACAGTATAATGAAAAACTGTTTTTT
TRBV19	-	-	TRBJ2-7	CASSMTPDSYEQYF	TGTGCCAGTAGTATGACCCCCGACAGCTACGAGCAGTACTTC
TRBV4-1	once	-	TRBJ1-5	CASSPGRGPNQPQHF	TGCGCCAGCAGCCCAGGGAGGGGACCCAATCAGCCCCAGCATTTT
TRBV7-9	-	TRBD2	TRBJ2-7	CASSLVLETSDPGEQYF	TGTGCCAGCAGCTTAGTGCTTGAGACTAGCGATCCCGGTGAGCAGTACTTC
TRBV11-3	-	-	TRBJ2-1	CASSARGALGNEQFF	TGTGCCAGCAGCGCCCGGGGAGCCCTGGGCAATGAGCAGTTCTTC
TRBV12-1	-	-	TRBJ1-1	CASSFEGQDMNTEAFF	TGTGCCAGCAGCTTTGAGGGACAGGACATGAACACTGAAGCTTTCTTT
TRBV5-4	-	-	TRBJ2-1	CASSVDRSSYNEQFF	TGTGCCAGCAGCGTAGACAGGAGCTCCTACAATGAGCAGTTCTTC
TRBV5-8	-	TRBD1	TRBJ2-1	CASLKGTAPILLQDEQFF	TGTGCCAGCCTTAAAGGGACAGCCCCAATTCTCCTACAAGATGAGCAGTTCTTC
TRBV30	-	-	TRBJ2-7	CAWSPLGRGNRYEQYF	TGTGCCTGGAGTCCCCTCGGTCGGGGCAACCGGTACGAGCAGTACTTC
TRBV5-1	-	-	TRBJ2-7	CASSFPREPYEQYF	TGCGCCAGCAGCTTCCCCCGGGAGCCATACGAGCAGTACTTC
TRBV18	-	-	TRBJ2-7	CASSPLPRGEQYF	TGTGCCAGCTCCCCACTGCCTAGGGGCGAGCAGTACTTC
TRBV7-7	-	TRBD2	TRBJ2-5	CASSLGLALLETQYF	TGTGCTAGCAGCCTAGGACTAGCCCTATTAGAGACCCAGTACTTC
TRBV5-8	-	TRBD1	TRBJ1-5	CASSLGDREVQPQHF	TGTGCCAGCAGCTTGGGGGACAGGGAGGTTCAGCCCCAGCATTTT
TRBV5-1	-	TRBD1	TRBJ2-6	CASSEQGAPSGANVLTF	TGCGCCAGCAGCGAACAGGGGGCCCCCTCTGGGGCCAACGTCCTGACTTTC
TRBV19	once	-	TRBJ2-6	CASRRVSAGTANVLTF	TGTGCCAGTAGGCGGGTCTCGGCGGGGACGGCCAACGTCCTGACTTTC
TRBV4-3	-	TRBD2	TRBJ2-7	CASSRGTSGSYEQYF	TGCGCCAGCAGCCGAGGGACTAGCGGTTCCTACGAGCAGTACTTC
TRBV7-9	-	TRBD2	TRBJ2-7	CASSLAGLADYEQYF	TGTGCCAGCAGCTTAGCGGGACTAGCGGACTACGAGCAGTACTTC
TRBV5-1	-	-	TRBJ2-7	CASSLTAESYEQYF	TGCGCCAGCAGCTTGACAGCGGAGAGCTACGAGCAGTACTTC
TRBV28	-	TRBD2	TRBJ2-3	CASSLIGTSGPTDTQYF	TGTGCCAGCAGTTTAATAGGGACTAGCGGCCCCACAGATACGCAGTATTTT
TRBV13	-	-	TRBJ1-4	CASSRQGFEKLFF	TGTGCCAGCAGCCGACAAGGGTTCGAAAAACTGTTTTTT
TRBV28	-	-	TRBJ2-2	CASSTITPTGELFF	TGTGCCAGCAGTACTATTACCCCCACCGGGGAGCTGTTTTTT
TRBV19	-	-	TRBJ1-1	CASSISRHRKAFF	TGTGCCAGTAGTATATCCAGACACCGCAAAGCTTTCTTT
TRBV5-1	-	-	TRBJ2-2	CASSLARQGRAGELFF	TGCGCCAGCAGCTTGGCACGTCAGGGTAGGGCCGGGGAGCTGTTTTTT